One and the same sample provided the 19 T cell receptor beta chains below, sequenced in a study of T cell responses to AZD1222 COVID-19 vaccine. Data came from immunoSEQ multiplex PCR; TCRdb stores just in-frame clones and leaves some out. The repertoire holds more than 95,000 clones, with around 89% as singletons. This sample comprised peripheral blood, obtained on day 0 of MenACWY control vaccination. These receptor sequences come from an adult in good health.

This rearrangement joins TRBV5-6 to TRBJ1-3; 7 bases line up with TRBD1. This CDR3 comprises 14 residues. Losses at the gene ends were 3 bases for V and 2 bases for J; bases not matched to a gene: 2. From germline, CDR1 is SGHDT and CDR2 YYEEEE. The CDR3 is CASSSDRAGNTIYF. DNA for the CDR3: TGTGCCAGCAGCTCCGACAGGGCTGGAAACACCATATATTTT.

The V call is TRBV3-1 (or the pseudogene TRBV3-2), the J call TRBJ1-5; 8 bases fit TRBD1. Trimming removed 3 bases from V and 3 bases from J; junction bases left unmatched: 4. Germline CDR1 reads LGHDT; CDR2 reads YNNKEL (reference sequence). There are 15 residues in the CDR3. The CDR3 nucleotides read TGTGCCAGCAGCCAGGGACAGGCGGCCAATCAGCCCCAGCATTTT. It encodes CASSQGQAANQPQHF.

This chain joins TRBV19 and TRBJ2-1; 11 nucleotides agree with TRBD2. From germline, CDR1 is LNHDA and CDR2 SQIVND (reference sequence). This CDR3 has 15 residues. J lost 8 bases, V lost 7 bases, and 10 bases had no gene match. The chain's CDR3 is CASTGLAGGGDEQFF. In DNA form, the CDR3 reads TGTGCCAGTACTGGGCTAGCGGGAGGCGGGGATGAGCAGTTCTTC.

The rearrangement joins TRBV6-5 to TRBJ1-2; no clear D gene. The CDR3 contains 13 residues. The V end was cut by 2 bases, the J end by 5 bases, with 9 bases between. In germline, CDR1 is MNHEY, CDR2 SVGAGI. CDR3 nucleotides: TGTGCCAGCAGTTACGATCGGCAGTATGGCTACACCTTC. Translating gives CASSYDRQYGYTF.

This clone has a handful of counts. The chain links TRBV28 to TRBJ1-3, with 7 nucleotides matching TRBD1. With V trimmed by 1 base and J by 0 bases, 3 bases remained unmatched. Looked up from germline, CDR1 is MDHEN and CDR2 is SYDVKM. The CDR3 length is 16 residues. CDR3 sequence reads: CASSLLAGGSGNTIYF. CDR3 DNA sequence: TGTGCCAGCAGTTTATTGGCAGGGGGCTCTGGAAACACCATATATTTT.

This clone was counted a single time. This chain links TRBV7-3 with TRBJ2-1, with 15 bases identical to TRBD2. V shed 6 bases, J shed 2 bases, and the junction held 14 bases outside the gene matches. CDR1 and CDR2 from the germline V gene are SGHTA and FQGTGA. The CDR3 spans 20 residues. CDR3 amino acids: CASRLRLGTSGRPPYNEQFF. In nucleotides, the CDR3 is TGTGCCAGCAGGCTTCGCCTCGGGACTAGCGGGAGGCCTCCCTACAATGAGCAGTTCTTC.

This rearrangement joins TRBV2 to TRBJ1-1; 12 nucleotides line up with TRBD1. J gave up 4 bases and V 6 bases, and 3 bases lay outside the gene matches. Germline loops: CDR1 SNHLY, CDR2 FYNNEI. This CDR3 has 14 residues. The CDR3 nucleotides read TGTGCCAGCAGGAGGGACAGGGGGCTCACTGAAGCTTTCTTT. Encoded protein: CASRRDRGLTEAFF.

The chain carries TRBV9 and TRBJ2-2; D is possibly TRBD1 (5 bases). Trimming took 3 bases from V and 6 from J, leaving 12 bases between them. Germline V lookup: CDR1 SGDLS, CDR2 YYNGEE. This CDR3 is built from 14 residues. For the CDR3, the DNA is TGTGCCAGCAGCGGTCTCTTGGGGCCCGGGGAGCTGTTTTTT. Encoded protein: CASSGLLGPGELFF.

The chain is built from TRBV4-1 and TRBJ2-1, with 7 bases lining up with TRBD1. Per germline, CDR1 MGHRA and CDR2 YSYEKL. Trimming at V came to 1 base and at J to 10 bases, leaving 1 base not matched to a gene. This CDR3 spans 12 amino acids. The CDR3 loop is CASSQARGEQFF. CDR3 nucleotides: TGCGCCAGCAGCCAAGCCAGGGGGGAGCAGTTCTTC.

The chain has TRBV3-1 (or the pseudogene TRBV3-2) and TRBJ1-3, with TRBD1 matching over 7 bases. The junction had 7 bases not matched to a gene; V was cut back by 4 bases and J by 4 bases. In germline, CDR1 is LGHDT, CDR2 YNNKEL (reference sequence). This CDR3 is 15 amino acids long. In DNA form, the CDR3 reads TGTGCCAGCAGCCCAGACAGGGTTCCAGGAAACACCATATATTTT. Translated: CASSPDRVPGNTIYF.

This clone occurred many times. CDR3: CSSLVGDFFTGELFF. DNA of the CDR3: TGCAGCTCCCTCGTTGGGGACTTCTTCACCGGGGAGCTGTTTTTT. V is TRBV29-1 and J is TRBJ2-2; D is perhaps TRBD2 (6 bases). V was clipped by 8 bases and J by 4 bases, with 20 bases between them. Germline CDR1 SQVTM, CDR2 ANQGSEA. The CDR3 extends over 15 amino acids.

This clone was seen just once. The CDR3 nucleotides read TGTGCCACCAGTGAATCCAATACAGATACGCAGTATTTT. Translation gives CATSESNTDTQYF. The chain combines TRBV24-1 with TRBJ2-3; D is unresolved. CDR3 size: 13 residues. V was cut by 4 bases and J by 3 bases, with 7 bases left in between. CDR1 is KGHDR and CDR2 is SFDVKD in the germline V gene.

The chain joins TRBV7-7 to TRBJ2-5; 8 positions match TRBD1. Looked up from germline, CDR1 is SSHAT and CDR2 is FNYEAQ (reference sequence). V trimming: 1 base; J trimming: 2 bases; junction bases outside the gene matches: 0. The CDR3 is 14 amino acids. Here the CDR3 DNA reads TGTGCCAGCAGCTTAGACAGGGGGCAAGAGACCCAGTACTTC. This encodes CASSLDRGQETQYF.

To note about this clone: Other DNA sequences from this sample encode an identical CDR3 as well. V is TRBV5-4 and J is TRBJ2-2; no reliable D call. CDR1 is SGHNT, CDR2 YYREEE, per germline (reference sequence). The CDR3 is 13 amino acids. Trimming cost V 4 bases and J 2 bases, with 6 bases left between them. The CDR3 nucleotides read TGTGCCAGCAGCCCCCCAAACACCGGGGAGCTGTTTTTT. It translates to CASSPPNTGELFF.

In its sample, this clone was seen once. The CDR3 protein is CASSQLGTGEKLFF. In DNA form, the CDR3 reads TGTGCCAGCAGCCAATTAGGGACAGGTGAAAAACTGTTTTTT. The rearrangement uses TRBV3-1 (or the pseudogene TRBV3-2) and TRBJ1-4; 8 bases fit TRBD1. Unmatched junction bases numbered 3, after V lost 2 bases and J lost 7 bases. Germline loops: CDR1 LGHDT, CDR2 YNNKEL (reference sequence). The CDR3 totals 14 residues.

This sequence joins TRBV15 and TRBJ1-5, with D perhaps matching TRBD1 (5 bases). CDR3 length: 16 residues. Germline V gene lookup returns CDR1 LNHNV and CDR2 YYDKDF (reference sequence). The V gene lost 0 bases and the J gene lost 4 bases, with 13 bases spanning the gap. The CDR3 DNA reads TGTGCCACCAGCAGAGAGTTAGGGACGTCAAATCAGCCCCAGCATTTT. Translation gives CATSRELGTSNQPQHF. Variable domain in full (rest from reference TRBV15 and TRBJ1-5): DAMVIQNPRYQVTQFGKPVTLSCSQTLNHNVMYWYQQKSSQAPKLLFHYYDKDFNNEADTPDNFQSRRPNTSFCFLDIRSPGLGDTAMYLCATSRELGTSNQPQHFGDGTRLSIL.

This chain links TRBV9 with TRBJ1-1, with 7 bases lining up with TRBD1. The CDR3 loop spans 13 amino acids. From germline, CDR1 is SGDLS and CDR2 YYNGEE. V was clipped by 4 bases and J by 8 bases; unmatched bases: 8. Here the CDR3 reads CASSQTGQDEAFF. CDR3 coding DNA: TGTGCCAGCAGCCAAACCGGACAGGACGAAGCTTTCTTT.

The rearrangement joins TRBV27 to TRBJ2-7; the D call may be TRBD1 or TRBD2 (6 bases each). The CDR3 sequence is 15 residues long. Trimming shortened V by 5 bases and J by 2 bases, and 16 bases separated the two germline ends. Germline CDR1 MNHEY, CDR2 SMNVEV (reference sequence). Here the CDR3 reads CASSPNWGAAYEQYF. CDR3 coding DNA: TGTGCCAGCAGTCCCAACTGGGGGGCAGCCTACGAGCAGTACTTC.

The chain is built from TRBV7-9 and TRBJ2-7; TRBD1 is a possible D gene (6 bases). Per the germline V gene, CDR1 is SEHNR and CDR2 is FQNEAQ (reference sequence). V was trimmed by 5 bases and J by 0 bases, leaving 11 bases between them. CDR3 length equals 14 residues. Here the CDR3 DNA reads TGTGCCAGCAGCCCCACAGGGAGCTCCTACGAGCAGTACTTC. Translating it yields CASSPTGSSYEQYF. Complete variable domain (other parts from reference TRBV7-9 and TRBJ2-7): DTGVSQNPRHKITKRGQNVTFRCDPISEHNRLYWYRQTLGQGPEFLTYFQNEAQLEKSRLLSDRFSAERPKGSFSTLEIQRTEQGDSAMYLCASSPTGSSYEQYFGPGTRLTVT.